One and the same sample provided the 14 T cell receptor beta chains below, sequenced in a study of cytomegalovirus exposure and HLA in healthy donors. The PCR used 60 Vbeta and 13 Jbeta primers. Using immunoSEQ multiplex PCR, the repertoire was profiled, and TCRdb retains in-frame clones only, with some absent. The sample yields more than 85,000 clones, around 80% seen once. Sample: PBMCs. These receptors were collected from a young man in good health and CMV-seropositive.

This chain's CDR3 is CASSAGESYEQYF. CDR3 in DNA: TGTGCCAGCTCAGCGGGGGAATCGTACGAGCAGTACTTC. The chain joins TRBV18 to TRBJ2-7; the match to TRBD2 covers 7 bases. The V gene end was trimmed by 5 bases and the J gene end by 4 bases; junction bases not matched to a gene: 5. Germline CDR1 reads KGHSH; CDR2 reads LQKENI. The CDR3 is 13 residues long.

This chain uses TRBV5-1 with TRBJ2-1; 10 bases match TRBD2. Germline V gene data show CDR1 as SGHRS and CDR2 as YFSETQ. V shed 4 bases and J 2 bases; nucleotides not matched to a gene: 18. The CDR3 extends over 20 amino acids. CDR3 region: CASSPRGLLAGAYTYNEQFF. The CDR3 DNA follows: TGCGCCAGCAGCCCCCGGGGTCTTCTAGCGGGGGCCTACACCTACAATGAGCAGTTCTTC. Using reference TRBV5-1 and TRBJ2-1 for the parts outside the CDR3, the full variable domain is KAGVTQTPRYLIKTRGQQVTLSCSPISGHRSVSWYQQTPGQGLQFLFEYFSETQRNKGNFPGRFSGRQFSNSRSEMNVSTLELGDSALYLCASSPRGLLAGAYTYNEQFFGPGTRLTVL.

J is TRBJ2-3 and V is TRBV19; 15 bases fit TRBD2. V shed 9 bases and J 5 bases; nucleotides not matched to a gene: 21. This CDR3 is 20 amino acids long. Per the germline V gene, CDR1 is LNHDA and CDR2 is SQIVND (reference sequence). CDR3 in DNA: TGTGCCAGCCGACCGCTCTTCTTCCCGGGACTAGCGGGGGGCCTAGATACGCAGTATTTT. Translation gives CASRPLFFPGLAGGLDTQYF.

The rearrangement joins TRBV5-4 to TRBJ2-7, with D tentatively TRBD2 (5 bases). The CDR3 totals 16 residues. The germline gives CDR1 SGHNT, CDR2 YYREEE (reference sequence). Trimming removed 6 bases from V and 0 bases from J, with 19 bases in between. CDR3 protein: CASTQWGRGSSYEQYF. Here the CDR3 DNA reads TGTGCCAGCACCCAGTGGGGTCGGGGAAGCTCCTACGAGCAGTACTTC. Using reference TRBV5-4 and TRBJ2-7 for the parts outside the CDR3, the full variable domain is ETGVTQSPTHLIKTRGQQVTLRCSSQSGHNTVSWYQQALGQGPQFIFQYYREEENGRGNFPPRFSGLQFPNYSSELNVNALELDDSALYLCASTQWGRGSSYEQYFGPGTRLTVT.

The chain carries TRBV30 and TRBJ2-1; 11 nucleotides line up with TRBD2. This CDR3 has 17 residues. Germline values: CDR1 GTSNPN, CDR2 SVGIG (reference sequence). The ends lost 2 bases at V and 4 bases at J; junction bases unmatched: 10. Written as DNA, the CDR3 is TGTGCCTGGAGTCACACTAGCGGGGGATTCGTATACAATGAGCAGTTCTTC. This translates into CAWSHTSGGFVYNEQFF.

V usage is TRBV28 and J usage is TRBJ2-3; perhaps TRBD1 as D (5 bases). Between the trimmed V and J ends, which lost 5 bases and 6 bases, there was a span of 18 bases. CDR3 length: 15 residues. Per germline, CDR1 MDHEN and CDR2 SYDVKM. The CDR3 DNA is TGTGCCAGCAGTCTCCCCCAGGGTCTAACCGATACGCAGTATTTT. This codes for CASSLPQGLTDTQYF.

The chain uses TRBV10-3 and TRBJ1-3; TRBD1 aligns across 7 bases. V lost 2 bases, J lost 3 bases, and 10 bases stayed unmatched. There are 17 residues in the CDR3. The germline V gene encodes CDR1 ENHRY and CDR2 SYGVKD. CDR3 amino acids: CAISEASLDRDGNTIYF. The DNA for the CDR3 is TGTGCCATCAGTGAGGCGTCCCTCGACAGGGATGGAAACACCATATATTTT.

This clone was detected only once. In DNA form, the CDR3 reads TGTGCCAGCAGCCGAGCGGCATACCAGCCCCAGCATTTT. It encodes CASSRAAYQPQHF. The chain combines TRBV11-2 with TRBJ1-5; no clear D gene. The ends were cut back, 5 bases at V and 7 bases at J, with 12 bases in the middle. Germline CDR1 and CDR2: SGHAT and FQNNGV. The CDR3 extends over 13 amino acids.

This clone was detected once. CDR3 residues: CASFRGDQPQHF. CDR3 coding DNA: TGTGCCAGCTTCCGGGGGGATCAGCCCCAGCATTTT. This chain joins TRBV28 and TRBJ1-5, with D maybe TRBD1 (5 bases). V was cut by 8 bases and J by 5 bases, with 10 bases left in between. Looked up from germline, CDR1 is MDHEN and CDR2 is SYDVKM. The CDR3 contains 12 residues.

This chain links TRBV5-1 with TRBJ2-3; 8 bases line up with TRBD1. The V gene end was trimmed by 1 base and the J gene end by 0 bases; junction bases not matched to a gene: 4. CDR1 is SGHRS and CDR2 is YFSETQ in the germline V gene. The CDR3 contains 16 residues. This CDR3 is CASSLWQGASTDTQYF. CDR3 nucleotides: TGCGCCAGCAGCTTGTGGCAGGGGGCGAGCACAGATACGCAGTATTTT.

V is TRBV6-5 and J is TRBJ2-7, with 10 bases aligning to TRBD1. The CDR3 covers 14 residues. The junction had 5 bases not matched to a gene; V was cut back by 5 bases and J by 4 bases. From germline, CDR1 is MNHEY and CDR2 SVGAGI. The CDR3 is CASSRDRGRYEQYF. The DNA of the CDR3 is TGTGCCAGCAGTAGGGACAGGGGTAGGTACGAGCAGTACTTC.

This chain connects TRBV4-3 to TRBJ1-4; D remains unclear. Trimming stripped 1 base from V and 8 bases from J, with 17 bases between. Germline CDR1 is LGHNA and CDR2 is YSLEER. CDR3 length: 16 residues. CDR3 region: CASSQGLGEREEKLFF. CDR3 coding DNA: TGCGCCAGCAGCCAAGGTTTAGGCGAGCGGGAAGAAAAACTGTTTTTT.

The chain carries TRBV9 and TRBJ2-2; D perhaps matches TRBD2 (5 bases). V was pared by 4 bases and J by 1 base, with 11 bases between. The V gene's germline CDR1 is SGDLS and CDR2 YYNGEE. This CDR3 has 15 residues. The CDR3 loop reads CASSRWGENTGELFF. In DNA form, the CDR3 reads TGTGCCAGCAGCCGATGGGGAGAGAACACCGGGGAGCTGTTTTTT.

This sequence joins TRBV9 and TRBJ2-7; 11 bases are shared with TRBD2. Germline loops: CDR1 SGDLS, CDR2 YYNGEE. The CDR3 is 14 amino acids. V lost 0 bases, J lost 6 bases, and 2 bases stayed unmatched. This chain's CDR3 is CASSVELAGVEQYF. The CDR3 coding sequence is TGTGCCAGCAGCGTAGAACTAGCGGGGGTCGAGCAGTACTTC. Together with reference TRBV9 and TRBJ2-7, the CDR3 gives the full variable domain: DSGVTQTPKHLITATGQRVTLRCSPRSGDLSVYWYQQSLDQGLQFLIQYYNGEERAKGNILERFSAQQFPDLHSELNLSSLELGDSALYFCASSVELAGVEQYFGPGTRLTVT.